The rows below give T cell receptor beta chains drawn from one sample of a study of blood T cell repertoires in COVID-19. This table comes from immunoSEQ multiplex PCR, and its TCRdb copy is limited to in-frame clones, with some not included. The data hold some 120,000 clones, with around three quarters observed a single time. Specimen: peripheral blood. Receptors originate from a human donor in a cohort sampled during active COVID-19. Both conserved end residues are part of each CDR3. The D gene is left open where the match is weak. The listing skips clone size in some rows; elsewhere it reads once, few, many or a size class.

DNA: TGTGCCAGCAGTGAAGGGCAGTCTGGTGTTGGTGGCTACACCTTC; CDR3: CASSEGQSGVGGYTF; V: TRBV6-1; D: -; size: -; J: TRBJ1-2
DNA: TGTGCCAGCAGCCAAGACGGCTACGAGCAGTACTTC; CDR3: CASSQDGYEQYF; V: TRBV3-1/TRBV3-2; D: -; size: -; J: TRBJ2-7
DNA: TGTGCCAGCAGTTTAGGGACAGGCTACGAGCAGTACTTC; CDR3: CASSLGTGYEQYF; V: TRBV27; D: TRBD1; size: few; J: TRBJ2-7
DNA: TGTGCCAGTAACTACCAGTTCTACGAGCAGTACTTC; CDR3: CASNYQFYEQYF; V: TRBV19; D: -; size: -; J: TRBJ2-7
DNA: TGTGCCAGCAGACAGGGGGCGCGGGCCAACACTGAAGCTTTCTTT; CDR3: CASRQGARANTEAFF; V: TRBV6-5; D: TRBD1; size: -; J: TRBJ1-1
DNA: TGTGCCAGCAGCTTCTCAGGGAATCAGCCCCAGCATTTT; CDR3: CASSFSGNQPQHF; V: TRBV7-2; D: -; size: -; J: TRBJ1-5
DNA: TGTGCCAGCAGCTTCGGGGGGGCGAGGAATTCACCCCTCCACTTT; CDR3: CASSFGGARNSPLHF; V: TRBV5-6; D: -; size: -; J: TRBJ1-6
DNA: TGTGCCAGCACCCCGGGAGGGCTTGTCTTTTATGGCTACACCTTC; CDR3: CASTPGGLVFYGYTF; V: TRBV28; D: -; size: once; J: TRBJ1-2
DNA: TGTGCCAGCAGCGTCGGACAGGGGCCGGAAGCTTTCTTT; CDR3: CASSVGQGPEAFF; V: TRBV9; D: TRBD1; size: -; J: TRBJ1-1
DNA: TGCGCCAGCCAAACCAGGCAGGGGGCTTACAATGAGCAGTTCTTC; CDR3: CASQTRQGAYNEQFF; V: TRBV5-1; D: TRBD1; size: -; J: TRBJ2-1
DNA: TGCACTCCACACGGGGACTATGGCTACACCTTC; CDR3: CTPHGDYGYTF; V: TRBV20-1; D: -; size: -; J: TRBJ1-2
DNA: TGCGCCAGCAGCTTAGTCGGCTCCTACGAGCAGTACTTC; CDR3: CASSLVGSYEQYF; V: TRBV5-1; D: -; size: few; J: TRBJ2-7
DNA: TGTGCCAGTAGTTTTAACAGACAGGGGGAAAACACCGGGGAGCTGTTTTTT; CDR3: CASSFNRQGENTGELFF; V: TRBV19; D: TRBD1; size: -; J: TRBJ2-2
DNA: TGCGCCAGCAGCTTGACGGAGGTCCATGGCTACACCTTC; CDR3: CASSLTEVHGYTF; V: TRBV5-1; D: -; size: -; J: TRBJ1-2
DNA: TGTGCCAGCAGCTTCGACAGGGACAATGAGCAGTTCTTC; CDR3: CASSFDRDNEQFF; V: TRBV27; D: TRBD1; size: -; J: TRBJ2-1
DNA: TGCGCCAGCAGCCCCACCGGGCAGGGGGCCAGATATGGCTACACCTTC; CDR3: CASSPTGQGARYGYTF; V: TRBV10-2; D: TRBD1; size: -; J: TRBJ1-2
DNA: TGTGCCAGCAGTGAGGAGTTCGGGGGGCCGCTGTATTTT; CDR3: CASSEEFGGPLYF; V: TRBV6-4; D: -; size: -; J: TRBJ1-5
DNA: TGTGCCAGCAGGGCCCCGGGACACTCGGACACTGAAGCTTTCTTT; CDR3: CASRAPGHSDTEAFF; V: TRBV2; D: -; size: -; J: TRBJ1-1
DNA: TGTGCCAGCAGCGGGGGGACAGGGCGGACTCAGCCCCAGCATTTT; CDR3: CASSGGTGRTQPQHF; V: TRBV9; D: TRBD1; size: -; J: TRBJ1-5
DNA: TGTGCCAGCAGCTTACCGGACACCTACGAGCAGTACTTC; CDR3: CASSLPDTYEQYF; V: TRBV5-4; D: -; size: -; J: TRBJ2-7
DNA: TGTGCCAGTACAAACCGGGACAGGGGTTCCTACGAGCAGTACTTC; CDR3: CASTNRDRGSYEQYF; V: TRBV19; D: TRBD1; size: -; J: TRBJ2-7
DNA: TGCGCCAGCAGCCAAGAATTCAGGGGTAGCAATCAGCCCCAGCATTTT; CDR3: CASSQEFRGSNQPQHF; V: TRBV4-1; D: -; size: few; J: TRBJ1-5
DNA: TGTGCCAGCAGCTTGGCCCAGTTGAACACTGAAGCTTTCTTT; CDR3: CASSLAQLNTEAFF; V: TRBV5-8; D: -; size: few; J: TRBJ1-1
DNA: TGCGCCAGCAGCTTGGCCTCGGGAAGATACAATGAGCAGTTCTTC; CDR3: CASSLASGRYNEQFF; V: TRBV5-1; D: -; size: -; J: TRBJ2-1
DNA: TGTGCCAGCAGTTCCCTCGCAGGGGGTTCCTACGAGCAGTACTTC; CDR3: CASSSLAGGSYEQYF; V: TRBV27; D: TRBD1; size: -; J: TRBJ2-7
DNA: TGTGCCAGCAGCCCAGGGATCCGGGTCGAGCAGTACTTC; CDR3: CASSPGIRVEQYF; V: TRBV14; D: -; size: -; J: TRBJ2-7
DNA: TGCGCCAGCAGCGCCGGGACAAACCAAGAGACCCAGTACTTC; CDR3: CASSAGTNQETQYF; V: TRBV5-1; D: -; size: -; J: TRBJ2-5
DNA: TGTGCCAGCACCCGGGGATCCACGGAGGAGCCCCAGCATTTT; CDR3: CASTRGSTEEPQHF; V: TRBV9; D: -; size: many; J: TRBJ1-5
DNA: TGTGCCAGCAGCTCGTTGGAGACCCAGTACTTC; CDR3: CASSSLETQYF; V: TRBV7-9; D: -; size: -; J: TRBJ2-5
DNA: TGCGCCAGCAGCCAAGATCGGCAGGGGTACGAGCAGTACTTC; CDR3: CASSQDRQGYEQYF; V: TRBV4-1; D: -; size: once; J: TRBJ2-7
DNA: TGTGCCAGCAGCAAAGGTCAGGGCGGGGCCGACCGGGCTTTCTTT; CDR3: CASSKGQGGADRAFF; V: TRBV21-1; D: -; size: -; J: TRBJ1-1
DNA: TGTGCCAGCAGCCAAGGGGGAGATCAGCCCCAGCATTTT; CDR3: CASSQGGDQPQHF; V: TRBV3-1/TRBV3-2; D: -; size: -; J: TRBJ1-5
DNA: TGTGCCAGTAGTTATCTACAGGGGGTCTCTGGGGCCAACGTCCTGACTTTC; CDR3: CASSYLQGVSGANVLTF; V: TRBV19; D: TRBD1; size: -; J: TRBJ2-6
DNA: TGTGCCAGCAGCTGGGGGGGCCAAGAGACCCAGTACTTC; CDR3: CASSWGGQETQYF; V: TRBV7-9; D: TRBD2; size: -; J: TRBJ2-5
DNA: TGTGCCAGTAGTGGGGTTGGGACAGGGCGGGAAAAACTGTTTTTT; CDR3: CASSGVGTGREKLFF; V: TRBV19; D: TRBD1; size: -; J: TRBJ1-4
DNA: TGTGCCTGGAGTCGAGGGGGGGCTTTCTCAGAGACCCAGTACTTC; CDR3: CAWSRGGAFSETQYF; V: TRBV30; D: -; size: -; J: TRBJ2-5
DNA: TGTGCCAGCAGTGCGGGACAGGGGTTGGAGACCCAGTACTTC; CDR3: CASSAGQGLETQYF; V: TRBV6-6; D: TRBD1; size: few; J: TRBJ2-5
DNA: TGTGCCAGCAGCCAAGATCCGGGGGAAAAACTGTTTTTT; CDR3: CASSQDPGEKLFF; V: TRBV4-2; D: -; size: -; J: TRBJ1-4
DNA: TGTGCCAGCAGTGAAACGACTAGCGGGGAGACCCAGTACTTC; CDR3: CASSETTSGETQYF; V: TRBV25-1; D: TRBD2; size: many; J: TRBJ2-5
DNA: TGTGCCTGGAGTACCGGGGATCTAAGGGAGCTGTTTTTT; CDR3: CAWSTGDLRELFF; V: TRBV30; D: -; size: -; J: TRBJ2-2
DNA: TGTGCCAGCAGTTTATCGTCCGGTTACGAGCAGTACTTC; CDR3: CASSLSSGYEQYF; V: TRBV27; D: -; size: -; J: TRBJ2-7
DNA: TGTGCCAGTAGCACAGGGCCTTGGCCCCAGCATTTT; CDR3: CASSTGPWPQHF; V: TRBV19; D: -; size: -; J: TRBJ1-5
DNA: TGCGCCAGCAGTACGACAGGGATCTCCTACAATGAGCAGTTCTTC; CDR3: CASSTTGISYNEQFF; V: TRBV10-2; D: TRBD1; size: -; J: TRBJ2-1
DNA: TGCGCCAGCAGCCACTCGGGGACAGAGTCAGCAGATACGCAGTATTTT; CDR3: CASSHSGTESADTQYF; V: TRBV4-1; D: TRBD1; size: -; J: TRBJ2-3
DNA: TGTGCCAGCAGCTCGTTAAGCGGGACAGGGCGAGGGTCCTATAATTCACCCCTCCACTTT; CDR3: CASSSLSGTGRGSYNSPLHF; V: TRBV7-6; D: TRBD1; size: -; J: TRBJ1-6
DNA: TGTGCCAGCAGTTTAGCGGGACAGGGAGGCGGCTACACCTTC; CDR3: CASSLAGQGGGYTF; V: TRBV6-5; D: TRBD1; size: -; J: TRBJ1-2
DNA: TGTGCCAGCAGAACCTTGGGGACTTCAAATTCACCCCTCCACTTT; CDR3: CASRTLGTSNSPLHF; V: TRBV27; D: -; size: few; J: TRBJ1-6
DNA: TGTGCCATCCGGACTAGCGGGGGGTGGGGTGAGCAGTTCTTC; CDR3: CAIRTSGGWGEQFF; V: TRBV6-5; D: TRBD2; size: -; J: TRBJ2-1
DNA: TGTGCCTGGAGTATAGGGGGCAACGAGCAGTACTTC; CDR3: CAWSIGGNEQYF; V: TRBV30; D: TRBD1; size: -; J: TRBJ2-7
DNA: TGTGCCAGCAGCCAAGATCTAACGGGGGGACTCTCCTACGAGCAGTACTTC; CDR3: CASSQDLTGGLSYEQYF; V: TRBV4-2; D: TRBD2; size: few; J: TRBJ2-7
DNA: TGTGCCAGCAGTGAGGTTAGGGGGCATCAGCCCCAGCATTTT; CDR3: CASSEVRGHQPQHF; V: TRBV2; D: TRBD1; size: -; J: TRBJ1-5
DNA: TGTGCCAGCAGACCCTCATGGGCCCGCGGGGAGACCCAGTACTTC; CDR3: CASRPSWARGETQYF; V: TRBV6-5; D: -; size: -; J: TRBJ2-5
DNA: TGTGCCAGTAGCCCTTACCCGACTCGCGGGGGGGGGCTGAGGTCTGGGGCCAACGTCCTGACTTTC; CDR3: CASSPYPTRGGGLRSGANVLTF; V: TRBV19; D: TRBD2; size: -; J: TRBJ2-6